One and the same sample provided the 9 T cell receptor beta chains below, sequenced in a study of blood T cell repertoires in COVID-19. Profiled with immunoSEQ multiplex PCR; TCRdb holds only in-frame clones, not every one. The sample lists some 390,000 clones; over 75% were seen once. Sequencing was done on a sample of peripheral blood. These receptors were collected from a woman aged 40 to 50 with COVID-19, enrolled during active disease.

The CDR3 coding sequence is TGTGCCATCAGGACCCCACAGGGCACTGGAAACACCATATATTTT. The encoded protein is CAIRTPQGTGNTIYF. J is TRBJ1-3 and V is TRBV10-3, with D maybe TRBD1 (6 bases). V dropped 6 bases and J dropped 2 bases, with 14 bases sitting between them. The CDR3 length is 15 residues. The V gene's germline CDR1 is ENHRY and CDR2 SYGVKD.

A word on this clone: Mismatch with germline at one junction end may stem from a read error. V is TRBV7-7 and J is TRBJ2-3; a weak D match, TRBD1 (6 bases). The germline gives CDR1 SSHAT, CDR2 FNYEAQ (reference sequence). The CDR3 is 14 amino acids. Written as DNA, the CDR3 is TGTGCTAGCAGCTCTACAGGGAGCGGCGATACGCAGTATTTT. As protein: CASSSTGSGDTQYF.

The genes are TRBV6-5 and TRBJ1-3; weak D call: TRBD1 (5 bases). Per germline, CDR1 MNHEY and CDR2 SVGAGI. CDR3 length: 12 residues. V was shortened by 7 bases and J by 4 bases, with 8 bases between the two germline ends. CDR3 sequence (DNA): TGTGCCAGCACGGACATAGGAAACACCATATATTTT. Protein: CASTDIGNTIYF.

J is TRBJ1-2 and V is TRBV2; 8 positions match TRBD1. The CDR3 is 16 residues long. Germline loops: CDR1 SNHLY, CDR2 FYNNEI. The V segment lost 7 bases and the J segment 4 bases; nucleotides outside the gene matches: 14. The CDR3 DNA is TGTGCCAGCATTGGGACAGGTGGGAGAGGGTTCTATGGCTACACCTTC. Translated: CASIGTGGRGFYGYTF.

The V and J genes are TRBV7-9 and TRBJ2-1; D call uncertain. Looked up from germline, CDR1 is SEHNR and CDR2 is FQNEAQ (reference sequence). The CDR3 spans 13 residues. Trimming pared 7 bases from V and 9 bases from J, leaving 16 bases between. This chain's CDR3 is CASMETQSPEQFF. CDR3 coding DNA: TGTGCCAGCATGGAGACTCAGTCACCTGAGCAGTTCTTC.

The chain recombines TRBV19 with TRBJ1-2; tentative D call: TRBD1 (5 bases). Germline values: CDR1 LNHDA, CDR2 SQIVND (reference sequence). The CDR3 loop spans 15 amino acids. V gave up 0 bases and J gave up 3 bases, with 11 bases separating them. The CDR3 protein is CASSIDRAGYYGYTF. The DNA for the CDR3 is TGTGCCAGTAGTATAGATCGTGCAGGGTACTATGGCTACACCTTC.

The chain recombines TRBV19 with TRBJ1-2; 9 bases are shared with TRBD1. Germline V lookup: CDR1 LNHDA, CDR2 SQIVND (reference sequence). The CDR3 is 15 residues long. J lost 8 bases, V lost 4 bases, and 11 bases had no gene match. CDR3: CASSTDGTGPYGYTF. DNA for the CDR3: TGTGCCAGTAGTACCGACGGGACAGGGCCTTACGGCTACACCTTC.

The chain recombines TRBV27 with TRBJ2-5; D call uncertain. Trimming removed 6 bases from V and 1 base from J, with 12 bases in between. Germline V gene lookup returns CDR1 MNHEY and CDR2 SMNVEV (reference sequence). CDR3 length equals 14 residues. CDR3 DNA sequence: TGTGCCAGCAGGAAGAGCGTCCCCCAAGAGACCCAGTACTTC. Protein: CASRKSVPQETQYF.

The J gene is TRBJ1-2, the V gene TRBV4-3; 7 nucleotides line up with TRBD1. The CDR3 runs to 13 residues. With V trimmed by 4 bases and J by 5 bases, 4 bases remained unmatched. CDR1 is LGHNA and CDR2 is YSLEER in the germline V gene. The chain's CDR3 is CASSPRQGYGYTF. CDR3 sequence (DNA): TGCGCCAGCAGCCCCCGACAGGGATATGGCTACACCTTC.